These 14 T cell receptor beta chains came from one sample sequenced in a study of T cell repertoires in cytomegalovirus infection. TCRdb reprocessed the reads via MiXCR and lists one record per CDR3 protein. Of 150,000 to 200,000 distinct CDR3 sequences detected, 9.5% appear once; the ten largest clones hold about 4.6%. The specimen sequenced was PBMCs. These receptors were taken from a human donor in good health (CMV status not recorded). Some clones in this sample may be carry-over from other donors' samples.

This clonotype was recorded a few times. The chain joins TRBV28 to TRBJ2-7; D gene ambiguous. V lost 3 bases, J lost 3 bases, and 9 bases lay in between. The germline V gene has CDR1 MDHEN and CDR2 SYDVKM. The CDR3 runs to 13 residues. This CDR3 reads CASSFDLRYEQYF. Here the CDR3 DNA reads TGTGCCAGCAGTTTCGACCTGCGCTACGAGCAGTACTTC.

The rearrangement uses TRBV29-1 and TRBJ1-4, with TRBD1 as a possible D gene (5 bases). The CDR3 totals 12 residues. Germline CDR1 reads SQVTM; CDR2 reads ANQGSEA. The germline V and J ends were trimmed by 6 bases and 4 bases, with 9 bases remaining between them. The CDR3 DNA reads TGCAGCGTACAGGAGTTTAATGAAAAACTGTTTTTT. Translation gives CSVQEFNEKLFF.

This clonotype was counted many times. The V call is TRBV6-5, the J call TRBJ1-1; the D gene is possibly TRBD1 (6 bases). V dropped 2 bases and J dropped 1 base, with 8 bases sitting between them. Germline V gene data show CDR1 as MNHEY and CDR2 as SVGAGI. The CDR3 has 14 residues. CDR3 sequence (DNA): TGTGCCAGCAGTTACGGCAGGGGGAACACTGAAGCTTTCTTT. Amino acid sequence: CASSYGRGNTEAFF.

This clonotype was counted ten times or more. The rearrangement links TRBV12-3 or TRBV12-4 to TRBJ1-2; the match to TRBD1 covers 9 bases. The CDR3 sequence is 14 residues long. The junction had 5 bases not matched to a gene; V was cut back by 6 bases and J by 3 bases. Here the CDR3 reads CASSPGTGYYGYTF. DNA of the CDR3: TGTGCCAGCAGCCCTGGGACAGGGTACTATGGCTACACCTTC.

This clonotype occurred a few times. V and J are TRBV29-1 and TRBJ2-1, with D unclear. Germline assignment: CDR1 SQVTM and CDR2 ANQGSEA. This CDR3 has 12 residues. Trimming left V 8 bases short and J 3 bases short, with 11 bases between. In DNA, the CDR3 is TGCAGCCTTGGGTCAGGCTACAATGAGCAGTTCTTC. Amino acid sequence: CSLGSGYNEQFF.

There are many counts of this clonotype. The gene calls are TRBV7-8 and TRBJ2-3; tentatively, D is TRBD1 or TRBD2 (6 bases each). CDR1 and CDR2 (germline): SGHVS, FQNEAQ. This CDR3 spans 17 amino acids. V lost 5 bases and J 3 bases, leaving 21 bases between the germline ends. The CDR3 region has the DNA TGTGCCAGCAGCCCACCCTTGGGGGGCCGAGTGACAGATACGCAGTATTTT. It translates to CASSPPLGGRVTDTQYF.

CDR3 DNA: TGTGCCAGCAGCCAAGAGGGTAGGAACCAAGAGACCCAGTACTTC. This gives the protein CASSQEGRNQETQYF. The chain joins TRBV3-1 to TRBJ2-5; D is uncertain. CDR1 and CDR2 from the germline V gene are LGHDT and YNNKEL (reference sequence). The CDR3 sequence is 15 residues long. V shed 0 bases and J shed 0 bases, with 8 bases lying between them.

This clonotype appeared many times. The chain carries TRBV10-3 and TRBJ2-2; D perhaps matches TRBD1 (6 bases). This CDR3 spans 14 amino acids. V shed 8 bases and J shed 3 bases, with 13 bases lying between them. Germline V lookup: CDR1 ENHRY, CDR2 SYGVKD. The CDR3 region has the DNA TGTGCCATCTCATACAGGGTAGACACCGGGGAGCTGTTTTTT. Protein sequence: CAISYRVDTGELFF.

In this sample, this clonotype turned up many times. J is TRBJ2-7 and V is TRBV5-4; a weak D match, TRBD1 (6 bases). Trimming stripped 2 bases from V and 2 bases from J, with 11 bases between. CDR1 is SGHNT and CDR2 is YYREEE in the germline V gene (reference sequence). The CDR3 loop spans 14 amino acids. The CDR3 nucleotides read TGTGCCAGCAGCTTCGAACAGGGAACCTACGAGCAGTACTTC. Its protein product is CASSFEQGTYEQYF.

The table lists this clonotype with many counts. The genes are TRBV7-2 and TRBJ2-1; 14 bases map to TRBD2. V trimming: 4 bases; J trimming: 4 bases; junction bases outside the gene matches: 0. The CDR3 consists of 15 residues. The germline V gene has CDR1 SGHTA and CDR2 FQGNSA. The CDR3 is CASSWTSGRYNEQFF. The CDR3 DNA reads TGTGCCAGCAGCTGGACTAGCGGGAGGTACAATGAGCAGTTCTTC.

This clonotype has at least ten counts. The genes are TRBV7-3 and TRBJ1-6; D gene uncertain. CDR1 is SGHTA, CDR2 FQGTGA, per germline. The CDR3 extends over 11 amino acids. The V and J ends lost 2 bases and 9 bases respectively, with 2 bases between them. The DNA of the CDR3 is TGTGCCAGCAGCTTAGTTTCACCCCTCCACTTT. Protein: CASSLVSPLHF.

This clonotype was counted many times. As DNA, the CDR3 is TGTGCCAGCAGTTTAGGGACAGTCCAAGAGACCCAGTACTTC. This translates into CASSLGTVQETQYF. The chain links TRBV12-3 or TRBV12-4 to TRBJ2-5, with TRBD1 as a possible D gene (6 bases). The CDR3 runs to 14 residues. V lost 1 base and J 1 base, leaving 7 bases between the germline ends.

The chain couples TRBV19 to TRBJ1-1; 9 bases are shared with TRBD1. Germline V lookup: CDR1 LNHDA, CDR2 SQIVND (reference sequence). After removal of 5 bases from V and 4 bases from J, the junction contained 5 bases not matched to a gene. The CDR3 loop spans 14 amino acids. In DNA form, the CDR3 reads TGTGCCAGTAGTGAACAGGGGGCTACCACTGAAGCTTTCTTT. Its protein is CASSEQGATTEAFF.

Many counts were recorded for this clonotype. V usage is TRBV6-2 or TRBV6-3 and J usage is TRBJ1-1; D remains unclear. The V end lost 8 bases, the J end lost 5 bases, and 12 bases lay between the germline ends. The CDR3 length is 12 residues. In germline, CDR1 is MNHEY, CDR2 SVGEGT. The CDR3 region is CASQLDGTEAFF. The CDR3 nucleotides read TGTGCCAGCCAACTAGACGGGACTGAAGCTTTCTTT.